A selection of T cell receptor beta chains follows, all from one sample in a study of CD8+CD57+ T cells in acquired aplastic anemia. TCRdb passed the reads through MiXCR, listing each CDR3 protein once. Among 200,000 to 250,000 distinct CDR3 sequences listed, 34% were seen once. The sequencing input was sorted CD4+, CD8+, or CD8+CD57+ T cells (not recorded which) from PBMCs. Receptors originate from a human donor in good health, serving as a control. Both conserved end residues are part of each CDR3. A D gene is named only where the DNA matches it firmly. A row's size may be missing; if present it is once, few, many or a size class.

cdr3_nt: TGTGCCACCAGCAGAGATTGGGGTAGCAATGAGCAGTTCTTC
cdr3_aa: CATSRDWGSNEQFF
v_call: TRBV15
j_call: TRBJ2-1
d_call: NA
clone_size: many

cdr3_nt: TGTGCCTGGAGTACAGGAACAGAGACCCAGTACTTC
cdr3_aa: CAWSTGTETQYF
v_call: TRBV30
j_call: TRBJ2-5
d_call: NA
clone_size: few

cdr3_nt: TGCAGTGCTAGAGACCAAGGACAAGCCAAAGGGGGTTCACCCCTCCACTTT
cdr3_aa: CSARDQGQAKGGSPLHF
v_call: TRBV20-1
j_call: TRBJ1-6
d_call: NA
clone_size: many

cdr3_nt: TGTGCCAGCAGCCGAGCTAGACAAGGCTCGTCTTCCTACGAGCAGTACTTC
cdr3_aa: CASSRARQGSSSYEQYF
v_call: TRBV4-2
j_call: TRBJ2-7
d_call: NA
clone_size: NA

cdr3_nt: TGCGCCAGCAGCTTGGCGGGGGGTCAGTTTGAAGCTTTCTTT
cdr3_aa: CASSLAGGQFEAFF
v_call: TRBV5-1
j_call: TRBJ1-1
d_call: NA
clone_size: few

cdr3_nt: TGTGCCAGCAGTGACTGGCAGCGGGATGGCTACACCTTC
cdr3_aa: CASSDWQRDGYTF
v_call: TRBV2
j_call: TRBJ1-2
d_call: NA
clone_size: NA

cdr3_nt: TGTGCCAGCAGCTCCCTCACGCCAGGGCTTGGCTACACCTTC
cdr3_aa: CASSSLTPGLGYTF
v_call: TRBV7-9
j_call: TRBJ1-2
d_call: NA
clone_size: few

cdr3_nt: TGCAGCGTTGACCCTACAGGGTTGGAGACCCAGTACTTC
cdr3_aa: CSVDPTGLETQYF
v_call: TRBV29-1
j_call: TRBJ2-5
d_call: NA
clone_size: many

cdr3_nt: TGCGCCAGCAGCCTACCGTGGACTAGTGGCACAGATACGCAGTATTTT
cdr3_aa: CASSLPWTSGTDTQYF
v_call: TRBV5-1
j_call: TRBJ2-3
d_call: TRBD2
clone_size: NA

cdr3_nt: TGCGCCAGCAGTGAGCAGACTAGACCCACAGATACGCAGTATTTT
cdr3_aa: CASSEQTRPTDTQYF
v_call: TRBV10-1
j_call: TRBJ2-3
d_call: NA
clone_size: NA

cdr3_nt: TGCAGTGCTAGAGGCCGCTTGGGGAGGGGGACCGGGTCGACCCAGTACTTC
cdr3_aa: CSARGRLGRGTGSTQYF
v_call: TRBV20-1
j_call: TRBJ2-5
d_call: NA
clone_size: few

cdr3_nt: TGCAGCGTCGATCAGGGTGGTGCAGATACGCAGTATTTT
cdr3_aa: CSVDQGGADTQYF
v_call: TRBV29-1
j_call: TRBJ2-3
d_call: NA
clone_size: NA

cdr3_nt: TGTGCCAGCAGTGAAGAGGGGAACGGGGAGTTGCATTTT
cdr3_aa: CASSEEGNGELHF
v_call: TRBV2
j_call: TRBJ1-5
d_call: NA
clone_size: NA

cdr3_nt: TGCGCCAGCAGCCAAGACAAACTGGCGGGAGAAGACAATGGGCAGTTCTTC
cdr3_aa: CASSQDKLAGEDNGQFF
v_call: TRBV4-1
j_call: TRBJ2-1
d_call: TRBD2
clone_size: NA

cdr3_nt: TGTGCCAGCAGTAGGGTGCTGGGACAGGGCCGACTCAACACCGGGGAGCTGTTTTTT
cdr3_aa: CASSRVLGQGRLNTGELFF
v_call: TRBV12-3/TRBV12-4
j_call: TRBJ2-2
d_call: TRBD1
clone_size: NA

cdr3_nt: TGTGCCAGCAGCCAGCGTGGAGACAGGGGAACAGATACGCAGTATTTT
cdr3_aa: CASSQRGDRGTDTQYF
v_call: TRBV9
j_call: TRBJ2-3
d_call: TRBD1
clone_size: NA

cdr3_nt: TGTGCCAGCAGCATGGGACAGGGGGGCACTGAAGCTTTCTTT
cdr3_aa: CASSMGQGGTEAFF
v_call: TRBV5-6
j_call: TRBJ1-1
d_call: TRBD1
clone_size: many

cdr3_nt: TGTGCCAGCAGCTTGGGGACGGATGGCTACACCTTC
cdr3_aa: CASSLGTDGYTF
v_call: TRBV7-3
j_call: TRBJ1-2
d_call: NA
clone_size: NA

cdr3_nt: TGTGCCAGCAGTGAACTACCGGGACCGTGCTCCTACGAGCAGTACTTC
cdr3_aa: CASSELPGPCSYEQYF
v_call: TRBV25-1
j_call: TRBJ2-7
d_call: NA
clone_size: NA

cdr3_nt: TGTGCCAGTAGTTGGGGGGTCGGCTCACCCCTCCACTTT
cdr3_aa: CASSWGVGSPLHF
v_call: TRBV19
j_call: TRBJ1-6
d_call: NA
clone_size: NA

cdr3_nt: TGTGCCAGCAGCCTGGAGGGGTCGAAAAACATTCAGTACTTC
cdr3_aa: CASSLEGSKNIQYF
v_call: TRBV7-9
j_call: TRBJ2-4
d_call: NA
clone_size: NA